This TCR beta chain was sequenced for a study of blood T cells in healthy people across ages. A second PCR of about 7 to 11 cycles used a sample-barcoded 5' primer and a J-beta primer mix. TCRdb redid the calling of the 5' RACE reads with MiXCR, one entry per CDR3 protein. The sample records about a million distinct CDR3 sequences, roughly two fifths being singletons. This CDR3 contains 15 residues. The V segment lost 6 bases and the J segment 7 bases; nucleotides outside the gene matches: 12. From germline, CDR1 is LNHDA and CDR2 SQIVND (reference sequence). The sequence was obtained from a man aged 18 to 30 in good health. Input material: blood. The rearrangement links TRBV19 to TRBJ2-1; TRBD2 matches at 7 bases. CDR3 amino acids: CASRMSGVPRNEQFF. For the CDR3, the DNA is TGTGCCAGTAGAATGAGCGGGGTCCCCAGGAATGAGCAGTTCTTC.